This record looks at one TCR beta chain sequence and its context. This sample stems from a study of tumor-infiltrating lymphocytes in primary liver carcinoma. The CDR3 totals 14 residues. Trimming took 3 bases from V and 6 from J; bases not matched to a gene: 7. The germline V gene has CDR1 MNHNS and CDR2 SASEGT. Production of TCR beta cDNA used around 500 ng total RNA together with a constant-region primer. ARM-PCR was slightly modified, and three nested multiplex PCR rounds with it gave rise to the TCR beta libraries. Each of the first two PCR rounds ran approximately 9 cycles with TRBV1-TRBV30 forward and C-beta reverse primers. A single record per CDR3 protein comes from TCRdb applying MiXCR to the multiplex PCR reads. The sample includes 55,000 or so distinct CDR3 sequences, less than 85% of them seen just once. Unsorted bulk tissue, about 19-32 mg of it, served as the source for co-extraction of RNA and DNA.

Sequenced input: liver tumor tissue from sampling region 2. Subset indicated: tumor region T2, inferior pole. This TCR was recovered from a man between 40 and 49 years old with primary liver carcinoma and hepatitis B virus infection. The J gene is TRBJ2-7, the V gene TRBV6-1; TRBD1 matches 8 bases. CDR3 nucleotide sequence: TGTGCCAGCAGTGACCCCGGACAGGGCTGCGAGCAGTACTTC. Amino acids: CASSDPGQGCEQYF.